This T cell receptor beta chain was obtained from a study of shared clonotypes between healthy human individuals. Donors included only healthy HIV-negative adults lacking recent acute infections or vaccinations. The CD4+ fraction was divided into a CD45RA+ naive subset and a CD45RA-negative memory subset. General study points: Although depth was large, rarefaction showed that sequencing of the sorted subsets was incomplete.

The CDR3 has 17 amino acids. V was cut by 0 bases and J by 1 base, with 14 bases left in between. The V gene's germline CDR1 is SGHNT and CDR2 YYREEE (reference sequence). Note on this clone: Antigen specificity is unknown.

Profiled with immunoSEQ multiplex PCR; TCRdb holds only in-frame clones, not every one. The sample holds about 2.5 million clones, 85% to 95% seen once. This chain connects TRBV5-4 to TRBJ1-3, with D uncertain. The sequenced material came from naive CD4+ T cells from PBMCs. Regarding subset: CD45RA+ positively selected. This TCR derives from a man between 18 and 29 years old in good health. Some clones in this sample may be carry-over from other donors' samples. This chain's CDR3 is CASSLAAEALSGNTIYF. DNA for the CDR3: TGTGCCAGCAGCTTGGCCGCGGAGGCCCTATCTGGAAACACCATATATTTT.